The T cell receptor (beta chain) described here comes from a study of blood T cells in healthy people across ages. Points on this clonotype: The antigen remains undetermined.

Each donor was a healthy Caucasian individual from Russia, aged 6 to 90. The sample, about 10 milliliters of peripheral blood, was drawn from each donor. With a J-beta primer mix and a sample-barcoded 5' primer, a second PCR ran 7 to 11 cycles. The template-switch adaptor, which had 12 random nucleotides, put a tag on each cDNA molecule. MiXCR was run by TCRdb on the 5' RACE reads, yielding one entry per CDR3 protein. The sample consists of roughly 730,000 distinct CDR3 sequences, more than 55% of them appearing once. The CDR3 is made up of 14 amino acids. Germline assignment: CDR1 SGHTA and CDR2 FQGNSA. V lost 4 bases, J lost 2 bases, and 9 bases lay in between. Study-wide results and caveats: Getting older went along with TCR beta diversity per million T cells dropping roughly linearly.

The receptor's source is a man between 40 and 49 years old in good health. The rearrangement links TRBV7-2 to TRBJ2-1; D uncertain. The specimen sequenced was blood. Here the CDR3 reads CASSSDPAYNEQFF. CDR3 DNA: TGTGCCAGCAGCTCCGACCCAGCCTACAATGAGCAGTTCTTC.